The next 4 T cell receptor beta chains were all read from a single sample in a study of regulatory T cells in long-lasting Graves disease. Described time point: persistent/refractory GD, antithyroid drugs over 5 years with positive TRAb. From RNA extracted from PBMCs, the TCR library was made. The TCR beta library used iRepertoire HTBI primers with Arm-PCR amplification of CDR3. TCRdb re-derived calls from the multiplex PCR reads in MiXCR, one entry per CDR3 protein. This table has around 460,000 distinct CDR3 sequences, about 22% appearing once. The material was peripheral blood mononuclear cells (PBMCs), obtained when the disease was refractory, from a patient treated with antithyroid drugs. The receptors here all came from a female donor with Graves disease.

In this sample, this clonotype turned up many times. V usage is TRBV6-5 and J usage is TRBJ1-1; TRBD1 matches at 8 bases. The CDR3 has 16 residues. In germline, CDR1 is MNHEY, CDR2 SVGAGI. V gave up 1 base and J gave up 9 bases; unmatched junction bases: 13. The DNA of the CDR3 is TGTGCCAGCAGTTACTTCACGACAGGGGCCCTCCTAAAAGCTTTCTTT. Its protein is CASSYFTTGALLKAFF.

The gene calls are TRBV7-6 and TRBJ2-3, with a possible D match to TRBD2 (6 bases). V was shortened by 8 bases and J by 4 bases, with 16 bases between the two germline ends. The germline V gene has CDR1 SGHVS and CDR2 FNYEAQ. The CDR3 covers 14 residues. CDR3 protein: CASSGDPRADTQYF. The CDR3 DNA reads TGTGCCAGCTCGGGGGACCCGCGGGCAGATACGCAGTATTTT.

This clonotype has just a few counts. This sequence joins TRBV30 and TRBJ1-5; D is possibly TRBD1 (6 bases). Trimming left V 0 bases short and J 5 bases short, with 14 bases between. The CDR3 sequence is 15 residues long. CDR1 is GTSNPN and CDR2 is SVGIG in the germline V gene (reference sequence). The CDR3, as DNA: TGTGCCTGGAGTGTACGCCAGGGGTTAGATCAGCCCCAGCATTTT. Protein sequence: CAWSVRQGLDQPQHF.

This clonotype has at least ten counts. The chain recombines TRBV6-1 with TRBJ2-7; 7 positions match TRBD2. Germline trimming cut 9 bases from V and 1 base from J; bases unmatched to any gene: 12. The CDR3 is made up of 15 amino acids. Germline lookup yields CDR1 MNHNS and CDR2 SASEGT. The CDR3 sequence: CASLEAGRGSYEQYF. CDR3 sequence (DNA): TGTGCCAGTCTCGAAGCGGGAAGGGGTTCCTACGAGCAGTACTTC.